This T cell receptor (beta chain) was found in a study of blood T cell repertoires in COVID-19. The germline gives CDR1 MDHEN, CDR2 SYDVKM. This CDR3 is built from 13 residues. V dropped 5 bases and J dropped 2; count of bases not matched to a gene: 2. The assay was immunoSEQ multiplex PCR, and TCRdb's table has in-frame clones only and misses some. The sample consists of about 250,000 clones, around 89% of them appearing once. V gene TRBV28 combines with J gene TRBJ2-7, with 8 bases matching TRBD2. The specimen was peripheral blood. This TCR was sampled from a man between 25 and 39 years old with acute or convalescent COVID-19. CDR3 in amino acids: CASSHSGTYEQYF. CDR3 bases: TGTGCCAGCAGTCATAGCGGGACCTACGAGCAGTACTTC.